This T cell receptor (beta chain) was sequenced for a study of graft-versus-host responses after intestinal transplantation. General study points: Allografts of one patient group, those with graft-donor T cell macrochimerism, had high graft-versus-host to host-versus-graft clonal ratios. GvH clones appeared in recipient marrow, some first in ileum or blood. GvH clone levels peaked in circulation, and this peak was associated with early post-transplant HvG declines.

Germline V gene lookup returns CDR1 SGHNT and CDR2 YENEEA. The CDR3 is 13 residues long. V lost 5 bases and J lost 7; bases outside the gene matches: 7. The method was immunoSEQ multiplex PCR; TCRdb's version includes in-frame clones alone and lacks a portion of them. The sample has about 90,000 clones, less than 90% seen once. About this clone: The antigen is undetermined.

Sequenced here: unstimulated CD8+ T cells sorted from spleen or lymph node cells, sampled before intestinal transplant. This TCR was recovered from a human donor who received an intestinal transplant. This sequence joins TRBV11-3 and TRBJ2-7; TRBD2 matches at 8 bases. The CDR3 is CASSPPGGQEQYF. The CDR3 bases are TGTGCCAGCAGCCCCCCGGGGGGGCAAGAGCAGTACTTC.